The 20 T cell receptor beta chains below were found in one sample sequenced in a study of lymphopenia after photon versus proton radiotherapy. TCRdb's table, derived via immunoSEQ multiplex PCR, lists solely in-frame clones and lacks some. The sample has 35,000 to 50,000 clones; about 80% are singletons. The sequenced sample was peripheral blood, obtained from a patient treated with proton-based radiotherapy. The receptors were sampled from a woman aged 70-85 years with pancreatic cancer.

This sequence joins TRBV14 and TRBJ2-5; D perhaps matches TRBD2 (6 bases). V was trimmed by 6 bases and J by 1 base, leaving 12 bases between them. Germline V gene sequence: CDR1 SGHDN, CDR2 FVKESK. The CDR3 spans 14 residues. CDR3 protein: CASRGTSFQETQYF. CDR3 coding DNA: TGTGCCAGCAGGGGTACTAGCTTCCAAGAGACCCAGTACTTC. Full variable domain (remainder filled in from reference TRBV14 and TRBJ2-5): EAGVTQFPSHSVIEKGQTVTLRCDPISGHDNLYWYRRVMGKEIKFLLHFVKESKQDESGMPNNRFLAERTGGTYSTLKVQPAELEDSGVYFCASRGTSFQETQYFGPGTRLLVL.

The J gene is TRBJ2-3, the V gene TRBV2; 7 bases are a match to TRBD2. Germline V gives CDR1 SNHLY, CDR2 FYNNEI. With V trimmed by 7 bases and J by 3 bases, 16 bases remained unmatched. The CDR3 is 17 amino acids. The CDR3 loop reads CASTLNRAGVGTDTQYF. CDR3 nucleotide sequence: TGTGCCAGCACCCTCAATCGGGCGGGAGTGGGGACAGATACGCAGTATTTT. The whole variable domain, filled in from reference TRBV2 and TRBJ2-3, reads EPEVTQTPSHQVTQMGQEVILRCVPISNHLYFYWYRQILGQKVEFLVSFYNNEISEKSEIFDDQFSVERPDGSNFTLKIRSTKLEDSAMYFCASTLNRAGVGTDTQYFGPGTRLTVL.

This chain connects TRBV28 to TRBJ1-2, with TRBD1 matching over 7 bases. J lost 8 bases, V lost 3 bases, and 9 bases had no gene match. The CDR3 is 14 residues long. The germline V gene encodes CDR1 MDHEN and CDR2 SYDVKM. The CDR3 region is CASSFQDREYGYTF. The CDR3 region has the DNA TGTGCCAGCAGTTTTCAAGACAGGGAGTACGGCTACACCTTC.

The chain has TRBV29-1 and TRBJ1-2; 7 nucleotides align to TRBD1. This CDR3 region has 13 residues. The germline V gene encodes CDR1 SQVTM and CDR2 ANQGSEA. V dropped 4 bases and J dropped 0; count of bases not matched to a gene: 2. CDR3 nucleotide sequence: TGCAGCGTTGGACAGGGAACTAACTATGGCTACACCTTC. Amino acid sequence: CSVGQGTNYGYTF.

The CDR3 reads CASSLYGGGEKLFF. The CDR3 DNA reads TGTGCCAGCAGTTTGTATGGAGGGGGTGAAAAACTGTTTTTT. The chain is built from TRBV28 and TRBJ1-4, with D possibly matching TRBD1 (6 bases). This CDR3 region has 14 residues. CDR1 and CDR2 from the germline V gene are MDHEN and SYDVKM. The V gene lost 3 bases and the J gene lost 7 bases, with 12 bases spanning the gap. The whole variable domain, remainder taken from reference TRBV28 and TRBJ1-4, is DVKVTQSSRYLVKRTGEKVFLECVQDMDHENMFWYRQDPGLGLRLIYFSYDVKMKEKGDIPEGYSVSREKKERFSLILESASTNQTSMYLCASSLYGGGEKLFFGSGTQLSVL.

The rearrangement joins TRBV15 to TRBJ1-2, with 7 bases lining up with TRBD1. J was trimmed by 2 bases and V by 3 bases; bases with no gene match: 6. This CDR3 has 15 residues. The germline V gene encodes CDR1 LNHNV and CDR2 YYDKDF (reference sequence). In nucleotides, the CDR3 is TGTGCCACCAGCAGCCACCCGACAGGGAACTATGGCTACACCTTC. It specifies CATSSHPTGNYGYTF.

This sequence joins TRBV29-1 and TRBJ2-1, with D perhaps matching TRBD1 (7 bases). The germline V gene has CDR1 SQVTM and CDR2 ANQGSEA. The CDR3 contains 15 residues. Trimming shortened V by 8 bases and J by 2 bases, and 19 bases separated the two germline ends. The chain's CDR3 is CSPGAGGPPYNEQFF. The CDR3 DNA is TGCAGCCCCGGAGCAGGGGGGCCCCCCTACAATGAGCAGTTCTTC.

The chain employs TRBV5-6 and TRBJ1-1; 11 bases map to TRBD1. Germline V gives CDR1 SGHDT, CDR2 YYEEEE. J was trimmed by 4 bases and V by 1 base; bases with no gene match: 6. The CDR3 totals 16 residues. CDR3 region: CASSLNRGQGVTEAFF. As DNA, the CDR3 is TGTGCCAGCAGCTTGAATAGGGGACAGGGGGTCACTGAAGCTTTCTTT. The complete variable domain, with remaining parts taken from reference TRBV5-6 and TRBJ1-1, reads DAGVTQSPTHLIKTRGQQVTLRCSPKSGHDTVSWYQQALGQGPQFIFQYYEEEERQRGNFPDRFSGHQFPNYSSELNVNALLLGDSALYLCASSLNRGQGVTEAFFGQGTRLTVV.

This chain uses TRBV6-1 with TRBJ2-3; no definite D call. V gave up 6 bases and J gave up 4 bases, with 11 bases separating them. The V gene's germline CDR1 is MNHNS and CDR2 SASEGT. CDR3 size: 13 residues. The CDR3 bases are TGTGCCAGCAGGGATCCCGCACCAGATACGCAGTATTTT. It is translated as CASRDPAPDTQYF.

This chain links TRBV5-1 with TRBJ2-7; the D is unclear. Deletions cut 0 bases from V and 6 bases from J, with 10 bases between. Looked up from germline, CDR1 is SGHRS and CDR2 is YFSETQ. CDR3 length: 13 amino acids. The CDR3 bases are TGCGCCAGCAGCTTGGCGTGGGATTCCGAGCAGTACTTC. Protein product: CASSLAWDSEQYF.

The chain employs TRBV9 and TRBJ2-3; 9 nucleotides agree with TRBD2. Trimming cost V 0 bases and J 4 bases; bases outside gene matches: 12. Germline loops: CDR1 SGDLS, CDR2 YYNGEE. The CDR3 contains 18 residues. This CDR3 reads CASSVEASGTLFADTQYF. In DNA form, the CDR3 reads TGTGCCAGCAGCGTAGAGGCTAGCGGGACCCTTTTCGCAGATACGCAGTATTTT.

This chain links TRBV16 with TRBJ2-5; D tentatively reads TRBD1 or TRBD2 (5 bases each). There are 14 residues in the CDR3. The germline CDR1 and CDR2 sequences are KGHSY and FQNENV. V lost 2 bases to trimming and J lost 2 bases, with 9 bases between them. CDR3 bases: TGTGCCAGCAGCCAACCGGGACGGCAAGAGACCCAGTACTTC. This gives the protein CASSQPGRQETQYF.

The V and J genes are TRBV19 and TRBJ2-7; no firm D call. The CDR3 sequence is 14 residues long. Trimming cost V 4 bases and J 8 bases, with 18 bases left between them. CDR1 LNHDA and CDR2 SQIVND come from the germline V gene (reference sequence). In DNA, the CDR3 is TGTGCCAGTAGTAACAGTGGGGTCGGCTGGAAGCAGTACTTC. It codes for CASSNSGVGWKQYF.

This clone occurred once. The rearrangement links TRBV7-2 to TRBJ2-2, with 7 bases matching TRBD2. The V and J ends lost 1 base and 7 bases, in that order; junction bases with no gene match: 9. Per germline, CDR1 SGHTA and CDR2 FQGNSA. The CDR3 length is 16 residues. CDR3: CASSLGAGVGVGELFF. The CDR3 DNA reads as TGTGCCAGCAGCTTAGGGGCGGGAGTCGGGGTCGGGGAGCTGTTTTTT.

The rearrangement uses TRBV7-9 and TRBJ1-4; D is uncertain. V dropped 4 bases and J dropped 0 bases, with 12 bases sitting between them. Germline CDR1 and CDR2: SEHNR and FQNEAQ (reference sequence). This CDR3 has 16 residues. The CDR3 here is CASSSGPRTTNEKLFF. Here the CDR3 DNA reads TGTGCCAGCAGCTCCGGTCCACGGACAACTAATGAAAAACTGTTTTTT.

The CDR3 DNA follows: TGTGCCAGCAGTTCCCCCCGGGGGGGGGTCACAGATACGCAGTATTTT. Its translation: CASSSPRGGVTDTQYF. This chain links TRBV28 with TRBJ2-3, with 8 bases lining up with TRBD2. J lost 2 bases, V lost 4 bases, and 8 bases had no gene match. The CDR3 is made up of 16 amino acids. CDR1 is MDHEN and CDR2 is SYDVKM in the germline V gene.

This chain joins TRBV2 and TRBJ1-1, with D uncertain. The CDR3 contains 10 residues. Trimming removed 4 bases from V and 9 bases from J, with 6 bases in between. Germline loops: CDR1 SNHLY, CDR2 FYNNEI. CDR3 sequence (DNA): TGTGCCAGCAGTGTGAAGAAAGCTTTCTTT. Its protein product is CASSVKKAFF.

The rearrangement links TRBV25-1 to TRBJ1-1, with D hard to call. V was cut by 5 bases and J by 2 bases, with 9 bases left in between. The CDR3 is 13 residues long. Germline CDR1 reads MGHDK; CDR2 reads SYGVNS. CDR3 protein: CASSRQDNTEAFF. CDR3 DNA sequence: TGTGCCAGCAGTAGGCAGGACAACACTGAAGCTTTCTTT.

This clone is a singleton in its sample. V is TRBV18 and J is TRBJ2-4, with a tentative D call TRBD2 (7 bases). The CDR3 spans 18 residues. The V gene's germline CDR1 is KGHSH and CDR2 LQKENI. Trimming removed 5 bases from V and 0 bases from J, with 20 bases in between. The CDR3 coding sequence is TGTGCCAGCTCAGCTAACCCCATGGGGGGGCCAGCCAAAAACATTCAGTACTTC. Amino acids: CASSANPMGGPAKNIQYF.

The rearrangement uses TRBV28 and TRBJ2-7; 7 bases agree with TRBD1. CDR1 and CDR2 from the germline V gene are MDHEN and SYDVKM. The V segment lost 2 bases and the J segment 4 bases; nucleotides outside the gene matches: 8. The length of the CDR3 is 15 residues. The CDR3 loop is CASSLGAGGLYEQYF. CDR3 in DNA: TGTGCCAGCAGTTTAGGGGCAGGGGGTCTATACGAGCAGTACTTC.